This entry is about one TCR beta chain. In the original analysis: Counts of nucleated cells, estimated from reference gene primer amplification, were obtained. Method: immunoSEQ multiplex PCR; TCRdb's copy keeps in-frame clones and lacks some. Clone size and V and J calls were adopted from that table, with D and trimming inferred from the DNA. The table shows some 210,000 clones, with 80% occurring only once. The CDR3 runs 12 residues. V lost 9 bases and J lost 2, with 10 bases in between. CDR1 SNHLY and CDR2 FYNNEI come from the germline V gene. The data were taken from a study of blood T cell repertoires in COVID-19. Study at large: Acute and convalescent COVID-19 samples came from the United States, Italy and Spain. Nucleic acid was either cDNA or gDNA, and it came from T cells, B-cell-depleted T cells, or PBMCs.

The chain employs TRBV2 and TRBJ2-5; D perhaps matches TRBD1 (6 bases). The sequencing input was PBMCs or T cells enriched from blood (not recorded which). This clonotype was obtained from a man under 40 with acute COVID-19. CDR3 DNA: TGTGCCAGTGGACAGTTTCAAGAGACCCAGTACTTC. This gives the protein CASGQFQETQYF.